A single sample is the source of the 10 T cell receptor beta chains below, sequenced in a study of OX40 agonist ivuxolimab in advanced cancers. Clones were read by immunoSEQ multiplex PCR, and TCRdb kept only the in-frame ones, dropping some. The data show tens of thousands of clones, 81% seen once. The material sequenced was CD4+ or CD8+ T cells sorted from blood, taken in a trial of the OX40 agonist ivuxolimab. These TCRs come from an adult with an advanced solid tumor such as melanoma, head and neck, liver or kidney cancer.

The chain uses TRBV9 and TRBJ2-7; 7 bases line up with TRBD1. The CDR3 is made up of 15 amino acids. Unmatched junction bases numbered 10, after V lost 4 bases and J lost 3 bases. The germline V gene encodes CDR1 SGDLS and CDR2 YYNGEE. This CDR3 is CASSPGQDGLYEQYF. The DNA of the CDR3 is TGTGCCAGCAGCCCCGGACAGGATGGCCTCTACGAGCAGTACTTC.

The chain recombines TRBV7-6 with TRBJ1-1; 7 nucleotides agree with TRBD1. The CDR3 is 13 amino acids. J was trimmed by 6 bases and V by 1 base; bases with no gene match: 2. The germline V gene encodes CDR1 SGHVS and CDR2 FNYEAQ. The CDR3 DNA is TGTGCCAGCAGCTTAGACAGGGGCGCTGAAGCTTTCTTT. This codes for CASSLDRGAEAFF.

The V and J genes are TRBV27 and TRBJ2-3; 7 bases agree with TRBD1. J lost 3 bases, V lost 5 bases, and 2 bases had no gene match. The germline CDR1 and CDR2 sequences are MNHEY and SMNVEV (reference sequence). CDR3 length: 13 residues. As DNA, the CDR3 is TGTGCCAGCAGTCCGGGACAGACAGATACGCAGTATTTT. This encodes CASSPGQTDTQYF.

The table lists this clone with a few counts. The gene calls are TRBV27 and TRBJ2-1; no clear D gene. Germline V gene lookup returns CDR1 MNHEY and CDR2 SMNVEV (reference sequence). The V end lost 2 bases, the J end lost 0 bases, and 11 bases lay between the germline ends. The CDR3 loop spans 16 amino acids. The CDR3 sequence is CASSLNPEGSYNEQFF. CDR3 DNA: TGTGCCAGCAGTTTAAACCCGGAAGGCTCCTACAATGAGCAGTTCTTC.

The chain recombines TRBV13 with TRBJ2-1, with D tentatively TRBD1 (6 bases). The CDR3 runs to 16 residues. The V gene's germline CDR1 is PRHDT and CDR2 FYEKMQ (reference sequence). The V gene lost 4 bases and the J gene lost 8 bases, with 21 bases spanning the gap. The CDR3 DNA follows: TGTGCCAGCAGCTGGGGGACCAGGGGTGTCAGCCATGAGCAGTTCTTC. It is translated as CASSWGTRGVSHEQFF.

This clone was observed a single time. CDR3 nucleotides: TGCGCCAGCAGCCACTACCCGGTAGCGGAACTCTCCTACAATGAGCAGTTCTTC. Its protein product is CASSHYPVAELSYNEQFF. The chain is built from TRBV4-1 and TRBJ2-1; D is perhaps TRBD2 (6 bases). V gave up 3 bases and J gave up 0 bases, with 18 bases separating them. Germline loops: CDR1 MGHRA, CDR2 YSYEKL. The CDR3 is made up of 18 amino acids.

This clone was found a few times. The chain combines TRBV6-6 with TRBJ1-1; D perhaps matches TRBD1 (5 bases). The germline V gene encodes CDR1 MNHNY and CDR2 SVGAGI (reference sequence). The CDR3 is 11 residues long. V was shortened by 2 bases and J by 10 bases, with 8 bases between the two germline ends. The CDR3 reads CASSYGGGAFF. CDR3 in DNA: TGTGCCAGCAGTTACGGGGGAGGAGCTTTCTTT.

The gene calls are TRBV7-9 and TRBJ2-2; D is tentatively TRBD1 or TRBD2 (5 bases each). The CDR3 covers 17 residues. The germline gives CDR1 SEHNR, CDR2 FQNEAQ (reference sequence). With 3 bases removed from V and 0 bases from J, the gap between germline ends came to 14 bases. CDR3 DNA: TGTGCCAGCAGCTTTCCGGCGAGGGGAACGAACACCGGGGAGCTGTTTTTT. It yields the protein CASSFPARGTNTGELFF.

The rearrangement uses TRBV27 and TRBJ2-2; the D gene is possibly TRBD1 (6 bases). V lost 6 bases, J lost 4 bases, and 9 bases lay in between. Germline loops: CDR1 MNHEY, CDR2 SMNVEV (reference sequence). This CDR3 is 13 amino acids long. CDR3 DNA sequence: TGTGCCAGCAGGTTGGACAGCACCGGGGAGCTGTTTTTT. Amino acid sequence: CASRLDSTGELFF.

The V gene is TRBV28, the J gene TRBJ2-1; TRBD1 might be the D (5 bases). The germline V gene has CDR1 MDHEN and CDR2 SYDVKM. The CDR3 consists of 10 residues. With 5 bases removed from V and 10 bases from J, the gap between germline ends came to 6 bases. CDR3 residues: CASSRTEQFF. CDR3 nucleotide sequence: TGTGCCAGCAGTCGGACAGAGCAGTTCTTC.